The entry below describes one TCR beta chain. Its antigen is still unknown. cDNA prepared by RNA extraction and subsequent reverse transcription served as the template for sequencing. Generated by immunoSEQ multiplex PCR, the TCRdb table keeps only in-frame clones and is missing some. Of 120,000 or so clones in the sample, over 55% are singletons; the top ten hold 5% to 7%. The sample comes from a study of CD8+ T cells in alopecia areata. About the research overall: The SALT score measured affected scalp surface percentage in treated patients. Points from the study as a whole: Higher clonality was seen in lesional scalp than in normal scalp, especially in alopecia totalis/universalis.

Treatment here: oral pan-JAK inhibitor, 5-10 mg twice daily. CD4+ and CD8+ T cells were sorted from PBMCs stained for CD3, CD4 and CD8. The source is a human donor with alopecia areata. The sequencing used CD4+ T cells sorted from blood, collected at week 4, from a patient treated with tofacitinib.

The CDR3 bases are TGCGCCAGCAAAGACAGGGAGGGGGAGACCCAGTACTTC. Its protein product is CASKDREGETQYF. The chain recombines TRBV5-1 with TRBJ2-5; D possibly matches TRBD1 or TRBD2 (7 bases each). The V end was cut by 6 bases, the J end by 5 bases, with 14 bases between. CDR1 and CDR2 (germline): SGHRS, YFSETQ. The CDR3 consists of 13 residues.